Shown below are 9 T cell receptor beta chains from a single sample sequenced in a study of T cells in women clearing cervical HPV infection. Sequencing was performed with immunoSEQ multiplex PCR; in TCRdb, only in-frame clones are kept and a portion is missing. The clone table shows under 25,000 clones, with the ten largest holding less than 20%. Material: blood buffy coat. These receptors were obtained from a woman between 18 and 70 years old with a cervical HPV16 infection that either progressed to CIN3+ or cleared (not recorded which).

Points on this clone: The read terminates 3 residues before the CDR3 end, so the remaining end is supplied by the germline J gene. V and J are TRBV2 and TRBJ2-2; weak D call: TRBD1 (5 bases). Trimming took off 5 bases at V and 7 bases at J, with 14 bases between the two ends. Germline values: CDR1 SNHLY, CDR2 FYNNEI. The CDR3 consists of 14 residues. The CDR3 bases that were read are TGTGCCAGCAGTACCCAGGGTAAAGACGGGGAG. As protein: CASSTQGKDGE. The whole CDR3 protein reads CASSTQGKDGELFF.

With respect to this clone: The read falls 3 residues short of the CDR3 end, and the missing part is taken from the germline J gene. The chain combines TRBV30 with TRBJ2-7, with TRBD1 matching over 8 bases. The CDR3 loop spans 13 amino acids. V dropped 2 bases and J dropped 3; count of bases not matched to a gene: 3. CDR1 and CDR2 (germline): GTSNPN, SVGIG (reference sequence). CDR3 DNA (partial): TGTGCCTGGAGTTCCGGACAGGGCTACGAG. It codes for CAWSSGQGYE. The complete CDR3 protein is CAWSSGQGYEQYF.

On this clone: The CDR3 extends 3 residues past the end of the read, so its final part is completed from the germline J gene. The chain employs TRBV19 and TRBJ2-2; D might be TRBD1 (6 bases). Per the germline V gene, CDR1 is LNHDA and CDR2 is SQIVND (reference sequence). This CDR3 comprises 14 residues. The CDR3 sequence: CASSTTGFIEKLFF. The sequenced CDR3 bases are TGTGCCAGTAGTACCACAGGGTTTATTGAAAAG.

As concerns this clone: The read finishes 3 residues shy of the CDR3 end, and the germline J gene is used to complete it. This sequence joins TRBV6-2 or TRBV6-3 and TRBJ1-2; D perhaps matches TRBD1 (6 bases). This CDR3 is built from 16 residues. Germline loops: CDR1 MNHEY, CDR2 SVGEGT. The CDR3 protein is CASTASGGAGTDTYTF. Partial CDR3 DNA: TGTGCCAGCACAGCTAGCGGGGGGGCCGGCACAGATACC.

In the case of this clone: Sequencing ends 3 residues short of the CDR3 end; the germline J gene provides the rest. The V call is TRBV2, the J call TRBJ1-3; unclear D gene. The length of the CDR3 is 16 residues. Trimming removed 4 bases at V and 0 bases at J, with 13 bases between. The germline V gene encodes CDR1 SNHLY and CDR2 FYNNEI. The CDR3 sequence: CASSGGTPSSGNTIYF. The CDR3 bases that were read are TGTGCCAGCAGTGGTGGTACACCGAGCTCTGGAAACACC.

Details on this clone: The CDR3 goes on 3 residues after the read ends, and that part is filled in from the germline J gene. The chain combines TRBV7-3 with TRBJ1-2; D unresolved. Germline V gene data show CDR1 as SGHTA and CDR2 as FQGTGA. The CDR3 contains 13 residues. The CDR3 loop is CASSNRNSGSYTF. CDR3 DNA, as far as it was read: TGTGCCAGCAGCAATCGAAATAGTGGTAGC.

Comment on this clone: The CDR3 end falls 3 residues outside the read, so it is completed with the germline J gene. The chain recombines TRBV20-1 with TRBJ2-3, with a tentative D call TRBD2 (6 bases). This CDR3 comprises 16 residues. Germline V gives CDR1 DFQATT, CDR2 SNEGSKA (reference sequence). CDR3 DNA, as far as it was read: TGCAGTGCCCAGCTTAAGTTGGGGGGAAGGAAGGAGACG. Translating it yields CSAQLKLGGRKET. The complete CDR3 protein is CSAQLKLGGRKETQYF.

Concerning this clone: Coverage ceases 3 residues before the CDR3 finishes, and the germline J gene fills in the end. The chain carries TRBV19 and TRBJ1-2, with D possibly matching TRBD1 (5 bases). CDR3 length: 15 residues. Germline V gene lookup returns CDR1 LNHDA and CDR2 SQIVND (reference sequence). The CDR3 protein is CASMGTSGAVNDYTF. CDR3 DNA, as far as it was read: TGTGCCAGTATGGGAACTAGCGGGGCCGTCAATGAC.

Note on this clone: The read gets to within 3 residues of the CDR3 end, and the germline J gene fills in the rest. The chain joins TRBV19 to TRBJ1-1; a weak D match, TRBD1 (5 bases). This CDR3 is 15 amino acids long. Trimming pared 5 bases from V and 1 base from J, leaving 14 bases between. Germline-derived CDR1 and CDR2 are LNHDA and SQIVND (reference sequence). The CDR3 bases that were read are TGTGCCAGTAGTGAAACCGGGACTCCGAACACTGAA. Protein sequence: CASSETGTPNTE. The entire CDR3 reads CASSETGTPNTEAFF.